The next 21 T cell receptor beta chains were all read from a single sample in a study of T cell repertoires in cytomegalovirus infection (dated by TCRdb to the late 2010s). The treatment or condition label for this specimen denotes: in vitro stimulation with specific CMV peptide epitopes to enrich CMV-specific T cells. Data came from an Illumina HiSeq 1500. In TCRdb, the public reads were trimmed at Q25 with fastp and aligned with MiXCR, with productive beta chains retained. Under each unique CDR3 protein, matching rows form one entry showing the most common genes and DNA. This sample comprises around 95,000 distinct CDR3 sequences, approximately 30% of them detected only once. Roughly 70% of the sample comes from the top ten. Antigens of these TCRs are unknown. Sample: CD8+ T cells from cultured PBMCs, taken from culture after CMV antigen stimulation. The origin of the receptors is a human donor in good health (CMV status not recorded). Some clones in this sample may be carry-over from other donors' samples.

There are a few counts of this clonotype. Written as DNA, the CDR3 is TGCGCCAGCAGCCAAGATCTGAGTTCCGAGCAGTACTTC. It translates to CASSQDLSSEQYF. This rearrangement joins TRBV4-1 to TRBJ2-7, with no clear D. The CDR3 extends over 13 amino acids. V was clipped by 0 bases and J by 6 bases, with 9 bases between them. The germline CDR1 and CDR2 sequences are MGHRA and YSYEKL.

The V call is TRBV7-6, the J call TRBJ2-3; D is possibly TRBD2 (6 bases). Per the germline V gene, CDR1 is SGHVS and CDR2 is FNYEAQ. V was pared by 0 bases and J by 4 bases, with 11 bases between. The CDR3 spans 15 residues. As DNA, the CDR3 is TGTGCCAGCAGCTTAGCGGGGGGATTGGCAGATACGCAGTATTTT. Translating gives CASSLAGGLADTQYF.

This clonotype has only one observation. The chain couples TRBV19 to TRBJ1-2; D ambiguous. The V end lost 7 bases, the J end lost 4 bases, and 16 bases lay between the germline ends. The CDR3 has 14 residues. From germline, CDR1 is LNHDA and CDR2 SQIVND (reference sequence). CDR3 DNA: TGTGCCAGTACTGGACCCATTGTCTTCTATGGCTACACCTTC. Amino acids: CASTGPIVFYGYTF.

This sequence joins TRBV10-3 and TRBJ2-2, with 9 nucleotides matching TRBD1. Trimming removed 3 bases from V and 3 bases from J; junction bases left unmatched: 2. In germline, CDR1 is ENHRY, CDR2 SYGVKD. The CDR3 is made up of 15 amino acids. CDR3 sequence (DNA): TGTGCCATCAGTGATGGGACAGGGTACACCGGGGAGCTGTTTTTT. Its translation is CAISDGTGYTGELFF.

This clonotype was recorded at least ten times. The J gene is TRBJ2-5, the V gene TRBV7-9; unclear D gene. Germline V gene data show CDR1 as SEHNR and CDR2 as FQNEAQ (reference sequence). CDR3 length: 13 amino acids. V was shortened by 0 bases and J by 4 bases, with 6 bases between the two germline ends. The CDR3 here is CASSLAARETQYF. The DNA of the CDR3 is TGTGCCAGCAGCTTAGCGGCCAGAGAGACCCAGTACTTC.

This clonotype showed up many times. CDR3 in amino acids: CASSSPLPTGELFF. The CDR3, as DNA: TGTGCCAGCAGTTCCCCCCTCCCCACCGGGGAGCTGTTTTTT. V and J are TRBV28 and TRBJ2-2; D remains ambiguous. Trimming left V 4 bases short and J 4 bases short, with 10 bases between. The CDR3 is 14 amino acids. The V gene's germline CDR1 is MDHEN and CDR2 SYDVKM.

Only a few counts were recorded for this clonotype. The chain carries TRBV12-3 or TRBV12-4 and TRBJ1-4; 9 bases are a match to TRBD1. The CDR3 contains 14 residues. The V segment lost 8 bases and the J segment 8 bases; nucleotides outside the gene matches: 9. The CDR3 here is CASSGGQGPEKLFF. The CDR3 DNA reads as TGTGCCAGCTCTGGGGGACAGGGTCCAGAAAAACTGTTTTTT.

The V call is TRBV6-1, the J call TRBJ2-3; D not certain. The V end was cut by 8 bases, the J end by 2 bases, with 2 bases between. From germline, CDR1 is MNHNS and CDR2 SASEGT. The CDR3 is 10 amino acids. In DNA form, the CDR3 reads TGTGCCAGCGACACAGATACGCAGTATTTT. Translating gives CASDTDTQYF.

This clonotype was seen many times. The chain combines TRBV7-2 with TRBJ2-7, with D perhaps being TRBD1 or TRBD2 (5 bases each). CDR1 and CDR2 from the germline V gene are SGHTA and FQGNSA. The CDR3 loop spans 15 amino acids. V dropped 0 bases and J dropped 3 bases, with 12 bases sitting between them. The CDR3 spells CASSLAGTGYYEQYF. The CDR3 region has the DNA TGTGCCAGCAGCTTAGCCGGGACCGGGTACTACGAGCAGTACTTC.

This clonotype appeared a few times. The J gene is TRBJ1-3, the V gene TRBV12-3 or TRBV12-4, with D perhaps matching TRBD1 (6 bases). V dropped 5 bases and J dropped 0 bases, with 14 bases sitting between them. The CDR3 is 16 residues long. The CDR3 region is CASSPMDSYSGNTIYF. The CDR3 DNA reads as TGTGCCAGCAGTCCGATGGACAGCTACTCTGGAAACACCATATATTTT.

This clonotype showed up just a few times. The J gene is TRBJ1-5, the V gene TRBV23-1, with 7 bases that match TRBD1. TRBV23-1 is annotated as an ORF whose role is uncertain. This CDR3 comprises 17 residues. Losses at the gene ends were 0 bases for V and 7 bases for J; bases not matched to a gene: 12. Here the CDR3 reads CASSQSTGLPLRQPQHF. CDR3 nucleotides: TGCGCCAGCAGTCAATCGACAGGGCTCCCCTTGAGACAGCCCCAGCATTTT.

The V call is TRBV15, the J call TRBJ1-1; the D is unclear. The CDR3 sequence is 13 residues long. Germline V gene data show CDR1 as LNHNV and CDR2 as YYDKDF (reference sequence). V gave up 0 bases and J gave up 4 bases, with 6 bases separating them. CDR3 loop: CATSRESFTEAFF. The CDR3, as DNA: TGTGCCACCAGCAGAGAGTCTTTCACTGAAGCTTTCTTT.

V is TRBV15 and J is TRBJ1-1; no clear D. Between the trimmed V and J ends, which lost 6 bases and 5 bases, there was a span of 10 bases. This CDR3 has 12 residues. Germline loops: CDR1 LNHNV, CDR2 YYDKDF (reference sequence). The DNA of the CDR3 is TGTGCCACCAGAGAGACGGAGACTGAAGCTTTCTTT. Its protein product is CATRETETEAFF. The full variable domain, completed using reference TRBV15 and TRBJ1-1, is DAMVIQNPRYQVTQFGKPVTLSCSQTLNHNVMYWYQQKSSQAPKLLFHYYDKDFNNEADTPDNFQSRRPNTSFCFLDIRSPGLGDTAMYLCATRETETEAFFGQGTRLTVV.

This clonotype was picked up a small number of times. The V call is TRBV6-5, the J call TRBJ1-5, with D uncertain. CDR1 is MNHEY, CDR2 SVGAGI, per germline. CDR3 size: 15 residues. Trimming removed 0 bases from V and 8 bases from J, with 14 bases in between. The CDR3 spells CASSYSSSPMEPQHF. CDR3 in DNA: TGTGCCAGCAGTTACTCGAGCAGTCCTATGGAGCCCCAGCATTTT.

The genes are TRBV12-3 or TRBV12-4 and TRBJ2-3, with 11 bases identical to TRBD2. The CDR3 is 16 amino acids. The J segment lost 2 bases and the V segment lost 5 bases, leaving 6 bases of the junction unmatched. CDR3 region: CASSQGLAENTDTQYF. Written as DNA, the CDR3 is TGTGCCAGCAGTCAGGGACTAGCGGAAAACACAGATACGCAGTATTTT.

This clonotype was seen a handful of times. The chain joins TRBV10-3 to TRBJ2-3, with 9 bases aligning to TRBD2. The trim removed 4 bases at V and 3 bases at J, leaving 5 bases unmatched. CDR1 is ENHRY, CDR2 SYGVKD, per germline. The CDR3 has 15 amino acids. This CDR3 is CAISGGGGATDTQYF. The CDR3 coding sequence is TGTGCCATCAGTGGAGGCGGGGGGGCAACAGATACGCAGTATTTT.

The chain links TRBV7-8 to TRBJ2-7; tentatively, D is TRBD1 or TRBD2 (5 bases each). The CDR3 has 14 amino acids. Trimming shortened V by 1 base and J by 3 bases, and 10 bases separated the two germline ends. Per the germline V gene, CDR1 is SGHVS and CDR2 is FQNEAQ. CDR3 residues: CASSLVGGLYEQYF. The CDR3 bases are TGTGCCAGCAGCTTAGTTGGGGGTCTCTACGAGCAGTACTTC.

This clonotype was detected only a few times. The chain has TRBV4-2 and TRBJ2-5, with 9 positions matching TRBD1. This CDR3 has 16 amino acids. V was pared by 2 bases and J by 0 bases, with 4 bases of the junction left unmatched. Germline V CDR1 and CDR2: LGHNA, YNFKEQ. The DNA of the CDR3 is TGTGCCAGCAGCCAATTCGGGGACAGGGACCAAGAGACCCAGTACTTC. Translation: CASSQFGDRDQETQYF.

The chain recombines TRBV28 with TRBJ1-5; 7 bases are shared with TRBD1. This CDR3 has 14 residues. Germline lookup yields CDR1 MDHEN and CDR2 SYDVKM. This CDR3 reads CATGEYGGNQPQHF. Here the CDR3 DNA reads TGTGCTACAGGGGAATACGGGGGCAATCAGCCCCAGCATTTT.

The table lists this clonotype with many counts. This rearrangement joins TRBV6-1 to TRBJ2-1, with 10 nucleotides matching TRBD2. The length of the CDR3 is 16 residues. V trimming: 3 bases; J trimming: 5 bases; junction bases outside the gene matches: 7. Germline CDR1 and CDR2: MNHNS and SASEGT. The CDR3, as DNA: TGTGCCAGCAGTGAGCCGGGACTAGCGTCGAACAATGAGCAGTTCTTC. Translated, it gives CASSEPGLASNNEQFF.

The CDR3 coding sequence is TGTGCCAGCAGCACCCGGAACACCGGGGAGCTGTTTTTT. This translates into CASSTRNTGELFF. The V and J genes are TRBV7-4 and TRBJ2-2; D remains unclear. In germline, CDR1 is SGHVT, CDR2 SQSDAQ. The CDR3 is 13 amino acids. Trimming took 5 bases from V and 1 from J, leaving 5 bases between them.